This T cell receptor (beta chain) was found in a study of vaccination effects on CD4 cells after COVID-19. Culture lasted about 11 days before CD4+ T cell isolation. Worth noting for this clone: The antigen is unknown. The DNA is left out, because the CDR3 cannot be placed on it with certainty; the CDR3 is given as TCRdb lists it.

Data came from immunoSEQ multiplex PCR; TCRdb stores just in-frame clones and leaves some out. The sample lists tens of thousands of clones, roughly 73% occurring once. The CDR3 adds up to 13 amino acids, both ends counted. The TCR sequence derives from a human donor who received a COVID-19 vaccine. The sample in question was CD4+ T cells from PBMCs cultured without peptide, obtained before COVID-19 vaccination. This chain joins TRBV12-3 or TRBV12-4 and TRBJ1-1. The CDR3 reads CASSSSGNTEAFF.